These 29 T cell receptor beta chains originate from one sample sequenced in a study of T cell responses to AZD1222 COVID-19 vaccine (dated by TCRdb to the early 2020s). Library prep was done by the immunoSEQ multiplex PCR assay. In TCRdb, the immuneACCESS table is reduced to in-frame sequences with V and J assigned. These tables do not hold every clone; where another copy was compared, an unresolved V gene accounts for under half, and the others remain unexplained. A total of about 110,000 clones appear in this sample, just over 90% of them only once. The ten largest clones add up to less than 7.5% of the sample. The meaning of the sample's time point label: about 28 days (+/-7) after the second vaccine dose. The material sequenced was peripheral blood, taken 28 days after the second AZD1222 dose. The receptors derive from an adult who received the AZD1222 COVID-19 vaccine.

The rearrangement joins TRBV7-9 to TRBJ1-2, with D perhaps matching TRBD1 (5 bases). Trimming stripped 5 bases from V and 8 bases from J, with 21 bases between. The germline CDR1 and CDR2 sequences are SEHNR and FQNEAQ (reference sequence). The CDR3 covers 15 residues. This chain's CDR3 is CASSKWTISPGGYTF. The CDR3 DNA is TGTGCCAGCAGCAAATGGACAATCTCGCCGGGGGGCTACACCTTC.

The genes are TRBV25-1 and TRBJ2-7, with unresolved D. Trimming took 4 bases from V and 4 from J, leaving 17 bases between them. CDR3 length equals 15 residues. Germline lookup yields CDR1 MGHDK and CDR2 SYGVNS. This CDR3 is CASSGLVGIGYEQYF. The CDR3 DNA follows: TGTGCCAGCAGTGGCCTGGTGGGAATTGGATACGAGCAGTACTTC.

This rearrangement joins TRBV2 to TRBJ1-6, with D unresolved. Trimming took 4 bases from V and 10 from J, leaving 8 bases between them. This CDR3 is built from 12 residues. The V gene's germline CDR1 is SNHLY and CDR2 FYNNEI. The CDR3 loop reads CASSGAVSPLHF. In DNA, the CDR3 is TGTGCCAGCAGTGGTGCGGTATCACCCCTCCACTTT.

This clone was seen only a few times. V gene TRBV11-1 combines with J gene TRBJ2-3, with TRBD2 matching over 8 bases. Germline CDR1 and CDR2: SGHAT and FQDESV (reference sequence). The J segment lost 6 bases and the V segment lost 3 bases, leaving 8 bases of the junction unmatched. CDR3 length: 15 residues. CDR3 sequence: CASSFSGGLGDTQYF. Written as DNA, the CDR3 is TGTGCCAGCAGCTTCAGCGGGGGCCTTGGGGATACGCAGTATTTT.

This chain connects TRBV10-1 to TRBJ2-1; D gene unclear. Germline CDR1 and CDR2: WNHNN and SYGVQD (reference sequence). The ends were cut back, 2 bases at V and 7 bases at J, with 6 bases in the middle. CDR3 length: 12 amino acids. CDR3 region: CASSEKGNEQFF. The CDR3 bases are TGCGCCAGCAGTGAGAAAGGGAATGAGCAGTTCTTC.

J is TRBJ1-3 and V is TRBV29-1; D ambiguous. The V and J ends lost 4 bases and 0 bases respectively, with 10 bases between them. Germline CDR1 SQVTM, CDR2 ANQGSEA. CDR3 size: 14 residues. The CDR3 DNA reads TGCAGCGTTGCCGACATGAGCTCTGGAAACACCATATATTTT. Translation gives CSVADMSSGNTIYF.

V and J are TRBV6-5 and TRBJ2-7; the match to TRBD1 covers 7 bases. The V gene's germline CDR1 is MNHEY and CDR2 SVGAGI. V dropped 1 base and J dropped 3; count of bases not matched to a gene: 9. The CDR3 is 16 residues long. The CDR3 loop is CASSYLTGDVVYEQYF. The DNA for the CDR3 is TGTGCCAGCAGTTACTTAACAGGGGACGTCGTCTACGAGCAGTACTTC.

CDR3 in DNA: TGTGCCAGCAGTTACGGGTATTCGGCTGTTGATCAGCCCCAGCATTTT. It translates to CASSYGYSAVDQPQHF. The rearrangement joins TRBV6-6 to TRBJ1-5; D is unresolved. Germline V lookup: CDR1 MNHNY, CDR2 SVGAGI (reference sequence). CDR3 length equals 16 residues. The ends were cut back, 2 bases at V and 5 bases at J, with 16 bases in the middle.

The CDR3 reads CASSPGTGNNEQFF. The CDR3 nucleotides are TGTGCCAGCAGCCCAGGGACAGGGAACAATGAGCAGTTCTTC. The chain employs TRBV11-3 and TRBJ2-1; 9 bases map to TRBD1. CDR3 length equals 14 residues. J gave up 5 bases and V 5 bases, and 4 bases lay outside the gene matches. Germline lookup yields CDR1 SGHNT and CDR2 YENEEA.

The chain is built from TRBV13 and TRBJ1-6; no firm D call. Germline loops: CDR1 PRHDT, CDR2 FYEKMQ (reference sequence). The CDR3 runs to 12 residues. V lost 5 bases to trimming and J lost 9 bases, with 8 bases between them. As DNA, the CDR3 is TGTGCCAGCAGCCCACGTAGTTCACCCCTCCACTTT. This gives the protein CASSPRSSPLHF.

The chain carries TRBV6-5 and TRBJ1-1; no clear D. The CDR3 is 15 residues long. With 5 bases removed from V and 4 bases from J, the gap between germline ends came to 17 bases. The germline gives CDR1 MNHEY, CDR2 SVGAGI. CDR3 in DNA: TGTGCCAGCAGTACTCGGGATTTTTGGGGCACTGAAGCTTTCTTT. It translates to CASSTRDFWGTEAFF.

The chain has TRBV12-3 or TRBV12-4 and TRBJ1-1; possible D gene TRBD1, 6 bases. The CDR3 is 12 residues long. The germline V and J ends were trimmed by 6 bases and 4 bases, with 9 bases remaining between them. DNA for the CDR3: TGTGCCAGCAGCGCGGACAGCACTGAAGCTTTCTTT. Protein product: CASSADSTEAFF.

The chain recombines TRBV18 with TRBJ1-3; D is uncertain. CDR1 is KGHSH, CDR2 LQKENI, per germline. The CDR3 runs to 14 residues. V lost 4 bases, J lost 0 bases, and 7 bases lay in between. The CDR3 loop reads CASSLSSSGNTIYF. CDR3 nucleotides: TGTGCCAGCTCACTATCATCCTCTGGAAACACCATATATTTT.

This chain joins TRBV6-6 and TRBJ2-3; D gene uncertain. V dropped 1 base and J dropped 3 bases, with 8 bases sitting between them. Germline CDR1 MNHNY, CDR2 SVGAGI (reference sequence). This CDR3 has 14 residues. CDR3: CASSYLVPTDTQYF. CDR3 DNA: TGTGCCAGCAGTTACTTGGTACCGACAGATACGCAGTATTTT.

The V call is TRBV6-1, the J call TRBJ1-1; D is possibly TRBD1 (5 bases). CDR1 is MNHNS and CDR2 is SASEGT in the germline V gene. This CDR3 is built from 12 residues. V was trimmed by 6 bases and J by 11 bases, leaving 16 bases between them. CDR3 coding DNA: TGTGCCAGCAGCCTACCGGGACCCGAGGCTTTCTTT. Encoded protein: CASSLPGPEAFF.

This rearrangement joins TRBV5-1 to TRBJ1-1, with a possible D match to TRBD1 (5 bases). Germline V gene data show CDR1 as SGHRS and CDR2 as YFSETQ. The germline V and J ends were trimmed by 0 bases and 0 bases, with 9 bases remaining between them. The CDR3 is made up of 15 amino acids. The CDR3 DNA reads as TGCGCCAGCAGCTTGGGAGGGGCGGTGAACACTGAAGCTTTCTTT. The encoded protein is CASSLGGAVNTEAFF.

In its sample, this clone was seen once. The rearrangement joins TRBV4-1 to TRBJ1-2; no reliable D call. Per germline, CDR1 MGHRA and CDR2 YSYEKL. This CDR3 comprises 12 residues. Trimming stripped 4 bases from V and 4 bases from J, with 7 bases between. CDR3 loop: CASSRVGYGYTF. The CDR3 nucleotides read TGCGCCAGCAGCCGGGTAGGCTATGGCTACACCTTC.

V and J are TRBV21-1 and TRBJ1-5; the table's D gene call, TRBD1, was not cross checked with the DNA. TRBV21-1 is a pseudogene. CDR3 size: 15 residues. The CDR3 region is CASTQLQGGNQPQHF. DNA of the CDR3: TGTGCCAGCACCCAACTCCAGGGGGGCAATCAGCCCCAGCATTTT.

This clone was detected only once. V and J are TRBV3-1 (or the pseudogene TRBV3-2) and TRBJ2-1, with 8 bases lining up with TRBD2. Germline assignment: CDR1 LGHDT and CDR2 YNNKEL (reference sequence). J was trimmed by 1 base and V by 4 bases; bases with no gene match: 6. The length of the CDR3 is 16 residues. The CDR3 DNA is TGTGCCAGCAGCCGCTACGGCGGGGGGTCCTACAATGAGCAGTTCTTC. Protein product: CASSRYGGGSYNEQFF.

This sequence joins TRBV30 and TRBJ1-4; 8 nucleotides match TRBD1. CDR1 is GTSNPN, CDR2 SVGIG, per germline (reference sequence). The CDR3 covers 12 residues. V shed 7 bases and J 8 bases; nucleotides not matched to a gene: 6. The CDR3 DNA reads TGTGCCTCGACAGGGGCCGGAGAAAAACTGTTTTTT. Residues: CASTGAGEKLFF.

The chain couples TRBV11-2 to TRBJ1-1; 7 nucleotides line up with TRBD1. The J segment lost 5 bases and the V segment lost 1 base, leaving 7 bases of the junction unmatched. The CDR3 loop spans 15 amino acids. Looked up from germline, CDR1 is SGHAT and CDR2 is FQNNGV. CDR3 coding DNA: TGTGCCAGCAGCTTAGTGGCAGGGGGTCTAACTGAAGCTTTCTTT. As protein: CASSLVAGGLTEAFF.

The chain couples TRBV2 to TRBJ2-5, with 9 bases aligning to TRBD2. V lost 8 bases to trimming and J lost 2 bases; unmatched junction nucleotides: 15. In germline, CDR1 is SNHLY, CDR2 FYNNEI. The CDR3 is made up of 17 amino acids. DNA of the CDR3: TGTGCCAGCGGACGACCCTCTAGCGGGGCCCTTCAAGAGACCCAGTACTTC. This gives the protein CASGRPSSGALQETQYF.

The chain joins TRBV30 to TRBJ2-2; 9 bases agree with TRBD1. CDR3 length: 17 residues. The junction had 15 bases not matched to a gene; V was cut back by 2 bases and J by 8 bases. The germline CDR1 and CDR2 sequences are GTSNPN and SVGIG (reference sequence). CDR3 region: CAWSPPGTGILQGELFF. The CDR3, as DNA: TGTGCCTGGAGTCCGCCTGGGACAGGGATTCTTCAAGGGGAGCTGTTTTTT. The complete variable domain, with remaining parts taken from reference TRBV30 and TRBJ2-2, reads SQTIHQWPATLVQPVGSPLSLECTVEGTSNPNLYWYRQAAGRGLQLLFYSVGIGQISSEVPQNLSASRPQDRQFILSSKKLLLSDSGFYLCAWSPPGTGILQGELFFGEGSRLTVL.

The chain carries TRBV9 and TRBJ1-6; TRBD1 matches at 8 bases. The CDR3 has 15 residues. The germline CDR1 and CDR2 sequences are SGDLS and YYNGEE. V gave up 0 bases and J gave up 10 bases; unmatched junction bases: 6. In DNA form, the CDR3 reads TGTGCCAGCAGCGTAGCCTCTGGGACAGGCTCACCCCTCCACTTT. Protein: CASSVASGTGSPLHF. Complete variable domain (other parts from reference TRBV9 and TRBJ1-6): DSGVTQTPKHLITATGQRVTLRCSPRSGDLSVYWYQQSLDQGLQFLIQYYNGEERAKGNILERFSAQQFPDLHSELNLSSLELGDSALYFCASSVASGTGSPLHFGNGTRLTVT.

The chain carries TRBV16 and TRBJ2-1; 8 bases align to TRBD2. Germline V gene sequence: CDR1 KGHSY, CDR2 FQNENV. CDR3 size: 17 residues. V lost 1 base to trimming and J lost 5 bases; unmatched junction nucleotides: 10. CDR3 sequence (DNA): TGTGCCAGCAGCCAATATTTAGGCGGGGGGCCCAACAATGAGCAGTTCTTC. It is translated as CASSQYLGGGPNNEQFF.

CDR3 bases: TGTGCCAGCAGTGCCCTCTTCTCCCCGGGCACCGGGGAGCTGTTTTTT. It codes for CASSALFSPGTGELFF. The chain links TRBV25-1 to TRBJ2-2, with D hard to call. The CDR3 consists of 16 residues. V was shortened by 4 bases and J by 4 bases, with 16 bases between the two germline ends. Germline values: CDR1 MGHDK, CDR2 SYGVNS.

The V and J genes are TRBV25-1 and TRBJ2-7; D is possibly TRBD1 or TRBD2 (6 bases each). The V end lost 6 bases, the J end lost 7 bases, and 16 bases lay between the germline ends. The CDR3 contains 13 residues. Germline CDR1 MGHDK, CDR2 SYGVNS. The CDR3 protein is CASSGTLAGEQYF. The CDR3 region has the DNA TGTGCCAGCAGCGGGACATTGGCGGGGGAGCAGTACTTC.

V is TRBV5-4 and J is TRBJ2-7, with a possible D match to TRBD2 (6 bases). V lost 0 bases and J 1 base, leaving 8 bases between the germline ends. CDR1 SGHNT and CDR2 YYREEE come from the germline V gene (reference sequence). The CDR3 totals 14 residues. The CDR3 nucleotides read TGTGCCAGCAGCTTGGGTGGAGGGTCCTACGAGCAGTACTTC. This translates into CASSLGGGSYEQYF.

The chain uses TRBV7-9 and TRBJ1-1; D is unresolved. Trimming removed 6 bases at V and 10 bases at J, with 12 bases between. The CDR3 extends over 11 amino acids. Germline V gene sequence: CDR1 SEHNR, CDR2 FQNEAQ (reference sequence). The CDR3 DNA sequence: TGTGCCAGCAGTTCCCCTAAGGGAGCTTTCTTT. Amino acid sequence: CASSSPKGAFF.